This TCR beta chain was captured by sequencing in a study of blood T cells in healthy people across ages. Germline CDR1 reads LNHNV; CDR2 reads YYDKDF (reference sequence). J lost 7 bases, V lost 5 bases, and 5 bases had no gene match. The CDR3 has 14 residues. In this sample, this clonotype turned up a few times. A J-beta primer mix and a sample-barcoded 5' primer were used in a second PCR of roughly 6 to 11 cycles. TCRdb reprocessed the 5' RACE reads via MiXCR and lists one record per CDR3 protein. The sample has around 580,000 distinct CDR3 sequences, more than 45% seen once. This sequence joins TRBV15 and TRBJ1-4; TRBD1 matches at 9 bases. The clonotype was recovered from a man older than 75 in good health. The sequencing input was blood. The CDR3 nucleotides are TGTGCCACCAGCCCCGACAGGGGGAGTGAAAAACTGTTTTTT. This encodes CATSPDRGSEKLFF.